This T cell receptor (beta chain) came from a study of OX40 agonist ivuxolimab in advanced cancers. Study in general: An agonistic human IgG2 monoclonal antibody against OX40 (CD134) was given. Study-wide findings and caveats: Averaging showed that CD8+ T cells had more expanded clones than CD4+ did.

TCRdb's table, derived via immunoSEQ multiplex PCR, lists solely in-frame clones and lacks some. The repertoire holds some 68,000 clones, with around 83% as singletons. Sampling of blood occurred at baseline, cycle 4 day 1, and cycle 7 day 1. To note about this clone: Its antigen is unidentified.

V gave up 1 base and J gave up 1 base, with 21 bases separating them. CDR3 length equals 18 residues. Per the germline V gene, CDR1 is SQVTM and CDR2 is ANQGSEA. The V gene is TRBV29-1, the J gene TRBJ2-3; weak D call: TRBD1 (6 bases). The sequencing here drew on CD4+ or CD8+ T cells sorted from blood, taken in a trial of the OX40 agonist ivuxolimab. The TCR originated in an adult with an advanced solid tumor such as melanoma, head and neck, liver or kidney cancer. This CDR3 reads CSVEGLGGRGTGTDTQYF. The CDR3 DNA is TGCAGCGTTGAAGGGTTAGGGGGAAGGGGCACGGGCACAGATACGCAGTATTTT.